What follows are 8 T cell receptor beta chains derived from one specimen sequenced in a study of identifying expanded T cells in peripheral blood. TCRdb's copy holds only in-frame clones and misses some; the assay was immunoSEQ multiplex PCR. The sample comprises roughly 86,000 clones, roughly 84% of which are singletons, and approximately 4.5% rests with the top ten. The source material was blood. All receptors derive from a person aged 18-70 years in good health.

CDR3: CASRAQMNTEAFF. The CDR3, as DNA: TGCGCCAGCAGGGCACAGATGAACACTGAAGCTTTCTTT. The J gene is TRBJ1-1, the V gene TRBV10-2; no clear D gene. Germline V gene lookup returns CDR1 WSHSY and CDR2 SAAADI. Deletions cut 6 bases from V and 0 bases from J, with 8 bases between. This CDR3 contains 13 residues.

This clone was seen a single time. The rearrangement joins TRBV9 to TRBJ2-2; D is possibly TRBD1 (6 bases). CDR1 and CDR2 (germline): SGDLS, YYNGEE. V was clipped by 3 bases and J by 3 bases, with 18 bases between them. This CDR3 contains 17 residues. The CDR3 protein is CASSGAHRVRDTGELFF. The CDR3 DNA sequence: TGTGCCAGCAGCGGCGCCCACAGGGTTCGGGACACCGGGGAGCTGTTTTTT.

The rearrangement uses TRBV4-3 and TRBJ1-5; D unclear. The germline V and J ends were trimmed by 1 base and 6 bases, with 7 bases remaining between them. CDR3 size: 13 residues. Germline V CDR1 and CDR2: LGHNA, YSLEER. CDR3 coding DNA: TGCGCCAGCAGCCAAGGGGGAAGTCAGCCCCAGCATTTT. It encodes CASSQGGSQPQHF.

The chain is built from TRBV9 and TRBJ2-1, with D hard to call. Germline lookup yields CDR1 SGDLS and CDR2 YYNGEE. Trimming took off 4 bases at V and 8 bases at J, with 10 bases between the two ends. The length of the CDR3 is 12 residues. CDR3 bases: TGTGCCAGCAGCCCGCAAAACCATGAGCAGTTCTTC. Protein: CASSPQNHEQFF.

The rearrangement joins TRBV29-1 to TRBJ2-5, with D hard to call. Germline V CDR1 and CDR2: SQVTM, ANQGSEA. The CDR3 consists of 12 residues. With 7 bases removed from V and 7 bases from J, the gap between germline ends came to 16 bases. CDR3 residues: CSGYLGTTTQYF. CDR3 coding DNA: TGCAGCGGATATTTGGGCACCACGACCCAGTACTTC.

The chain carries TRBV15 and TRBJ2-1; D gene unclear. CDR1 and CDR2 (germline): LNHNV, YYDKDF (reference sequence). V was pared by 5 bases and J by 0 bases, with 11 bases between. CDR3 length equals 15 residues. This CDR3 is CATSGSLSSYNEQFF. The CDR3 DNA is TGTGCCACCAGCGGAAGTCTCAGCTCCTACAATGAGCAGTTCTTC.

J is TRBJ1-1 and V is TRBV7-9; the D is unclear. The CDR3 contains 16 residues. V lost 0 bases to trimming and J lost 0 bases, with 11 bases between them. Germline V gives CDR1 SEHNR, CDR2 FQNEAQ (reference sequence). The CDR3 here is CASSLAGRNMNTEAFF. DNA of the CDR3: TGTGCCAGCAGCTTAGCGGGGAGGAACATGAACACTGAAGCTTTCTTT. The whole variable domain, remainder taken from reference TRBV7-9 and TRBJ1-1, is DTGVSQNPRHKITKRGQNVTFRCDPISEHNRLYWYRQTLGQGPEFLTYFQNEAQLEKSRLLSDRFSAERPKGSFSTLEIQRTEQGDSAMYLCASSLAGRNMNTEAFFGQGTRLTVV.

The V and J genes are TRBV6-5 and TRBJ2-1; no clear D. V lost 0 bases and J lost 8, with 8 bases in between. The length of the CDR3 is 13 residues. Germline CDR1 is MNHEY and CDR2 is SVGAGI. CDR3 coding DNA: TGTGCCAGCAGTTACTCGAACGGAGATGAGCAGTTCTTC. It translates to CASSYSNGDEQFF.